Listed below are T cell receptor beta chains from one sample, sequenced in a study of blood T cell repertoires in COVID-19. The assay was immunoSEQ multiplex PCR, and TCRdb's table has in-frame clones only and misses some. Among more than 55,000 clones listed, 76% were seen once. What was sequenced was peripheral blood. All receptors derive from a woman in her forties or fifties with active or convalescent COVID-19. Each CDR3 is given with its conserved first and last residue. Each record gives: J gene, D gene, clone size, V gene, CDR3 DNA, CDR3 protein. A D gene is named only where the DNA matches it firmly. Clone size is given for some rows only: seen once, a few or many times, or a class if the clone is expanded.

>TRBJ2-3|-|-|TRBV5-6
TGTGCCAGCAGCTTTAAGGGGCCAGATACGCAGTATTTT
CASSFKGPDTQYF
>TRBJ1-2|-|-|TRBV21-1
TGTGCCAGCAGTAAAGGGGGTGGGGGCGCAGGCGGAAATGGCTACACCTTC
CASSKGGGGAGGNGYTF
>TRBJ2-1|TRBD2|few|TRBV11-3
TGTGCCAGCAGCTTAGGGGGGACTAGGGGACGCAATGAGCAGTTCTTC
CASSLGGTRGRNEQFF
>TRBJ1-2|-|-|TRBV9
TGTGCCAGCAGCGCCGCCAACGGGGGGCAGGGCTATGGCTACACCTTC
CASSAANGGQGYGYTF
>TRBJ1-2|-|-|TRBV5-6
TGTGCCAGCAGCTTGGCCCGGTCATACACCTTC
CASSLARSYTF
>TRBJ2-1|-|-|TRBV9
TGTGCCAGCAGTCCTCGTAATTCACTTTACAATGAGCAGTTCTTC
CASSPRNSLYNEQFF
>TRBJ2-7|-|-|TRBV10-3
TGTGCCATCAGTGGGTCGCCGCGGGTGGGCGCCGGCTCCTACGAGCAGTACTTC
CAISGSPRVGAGSYEQYF
>TRBJ1-5|-|-|TRBV11-2
TGTGCCAGCAGCTTAGGTGATAGTGCGCCCCAGCATTTT
CASSLGDSAPQHF
>TRBJ2-1|TRBD1|-|TRBV7-9
TGTGCCACCCCAGGGGGTCCGACTGAGCAGTTCTTC
CATPGGPTEQFF
>TRBJ1-2|TRBD1|-|TRBV7-2
TGTGCCAGCAGGACCACAGGGGGTGCTGGCTACACCTTC
CASRTTGGAGYTF
>TRBJ2-1|-|-|TRBV2
TGTGCCAGCAGTGGGGTCGGCTCCGGGGTCGATGAGCAGTTCTTC
CASSGVGSGVDEQFF
>TRBJ2-3|-|once|TRBV7-2
TGTGCCAGCAGCGGACAGACTAGCACAGATACGCAGTATTTT
CASSGQTSTDTQYF
>TRBJ2-3|-|-|TRBV27
TGTGCCAGCAGCACGCGACAGGTCACAGATACGCAGTATTTT
CASSTRQVTDTQYF
>TRBJ2-5|-|-|TRBV10-3
TGTGCCATCAGTGGGTCCCCGCGGGAGACCCAGTACTTC
CAISGSPRETQYF
>TRBJ2-1|-|-|TRBV5-5
TGTGCCAGCAGGTTAGCTCCAGGGTACAATGAGCAGTTCTTC
CASRLAPGYNEQFF
>TRBJ2-1|-|few|TRBV6-2/TRBV6-3
TGTGCCAGCAGTTCGATGACTCGTGAGCAGTTCTTC
CASSSMTREQFF
>TRBJ2-4|-|-|TRBV19
TGTGCCAGTAGTAGGGCGAATGGAGCCAAAAACATTCAGTACTTC
CASSRANGAKNIQYF
>TRBJ2-3|TRBD2|-|TRBV6-2/TRBV6-3
TGTGCCAGCAGTTACTCGAAAGCGGGGTTCAGGGAAGATACGCAGTATTTT
CASSYSKAGFREDTQYF
>TRBJ2-3|-|-|TRBV4-2
TGTGCCAGCAGCCAAGAAAACCTACGCACAGATACGCAGTATTTT
CASSQENLRTDTQYF
>TRBJ2-3|TRBD2|many|TRBV15
TGTGCCACCAGCAGAGATCGGAGCGGGAGAACAGATACGCAGTATTTT
CATSRDRSGRTDTQYF
>TRBJ1-6|-|-|TRBV27
TGTGCCAGCAGTCTCCGGCCGGGATCTCTGGCTTATAATTCACCCCTCCACTTT
CASSLRPGSLAYNSPLHF
>TRBJ2-4|TRBD1|-|TRBV7-9
TGTGCCAGCAGCTTATGGACAGGGGGAGTTGCCAAAAACATTCAGTACTTC
CASSLWTGGVAKNIQYF